The clone carrying this TCR beta chain was counted between two and nine times. Its cognate antigen is unknown. There are 13 residues in the CDR3. The V gene lost 6 bases and the J gene lost 0 bases, with 8 bases spanning the gap. From germline, CDR1 is SGHTA and CDR2 FQGNSA. The authors isolated at least 7 million PBMCs per sample. This entry comes from a study of blood T cells in healthy people across ages. Study findings and constraints: Since the PBMCs were unsorted, naive and antigen-experienced cells could not be conclusively compared.

It was with a sample-barcoded 5' primer and a J-beta primer mix that a second PCR of about 7 to 12 cycles was run. TCRdb redid the calling of the 5' RACE reads with MiXCR, one entry per CDR3 protein. This sample has some 780,000 distinct CDR3 sequences; 45% to 70% occur once, and the top ten carry 20% to 30%. Sequencing used blood. This sequence originates from a man aged 40-49 years in good health. The chain employs TRBV7-2 and TRBJ1-2, with D unresolved. The CDR3 nucleotides read TGTGCCAGCAGGGGCAGAACTAACTATGGCTACACCTTC. It codes for CASRGRTNYGYTF.